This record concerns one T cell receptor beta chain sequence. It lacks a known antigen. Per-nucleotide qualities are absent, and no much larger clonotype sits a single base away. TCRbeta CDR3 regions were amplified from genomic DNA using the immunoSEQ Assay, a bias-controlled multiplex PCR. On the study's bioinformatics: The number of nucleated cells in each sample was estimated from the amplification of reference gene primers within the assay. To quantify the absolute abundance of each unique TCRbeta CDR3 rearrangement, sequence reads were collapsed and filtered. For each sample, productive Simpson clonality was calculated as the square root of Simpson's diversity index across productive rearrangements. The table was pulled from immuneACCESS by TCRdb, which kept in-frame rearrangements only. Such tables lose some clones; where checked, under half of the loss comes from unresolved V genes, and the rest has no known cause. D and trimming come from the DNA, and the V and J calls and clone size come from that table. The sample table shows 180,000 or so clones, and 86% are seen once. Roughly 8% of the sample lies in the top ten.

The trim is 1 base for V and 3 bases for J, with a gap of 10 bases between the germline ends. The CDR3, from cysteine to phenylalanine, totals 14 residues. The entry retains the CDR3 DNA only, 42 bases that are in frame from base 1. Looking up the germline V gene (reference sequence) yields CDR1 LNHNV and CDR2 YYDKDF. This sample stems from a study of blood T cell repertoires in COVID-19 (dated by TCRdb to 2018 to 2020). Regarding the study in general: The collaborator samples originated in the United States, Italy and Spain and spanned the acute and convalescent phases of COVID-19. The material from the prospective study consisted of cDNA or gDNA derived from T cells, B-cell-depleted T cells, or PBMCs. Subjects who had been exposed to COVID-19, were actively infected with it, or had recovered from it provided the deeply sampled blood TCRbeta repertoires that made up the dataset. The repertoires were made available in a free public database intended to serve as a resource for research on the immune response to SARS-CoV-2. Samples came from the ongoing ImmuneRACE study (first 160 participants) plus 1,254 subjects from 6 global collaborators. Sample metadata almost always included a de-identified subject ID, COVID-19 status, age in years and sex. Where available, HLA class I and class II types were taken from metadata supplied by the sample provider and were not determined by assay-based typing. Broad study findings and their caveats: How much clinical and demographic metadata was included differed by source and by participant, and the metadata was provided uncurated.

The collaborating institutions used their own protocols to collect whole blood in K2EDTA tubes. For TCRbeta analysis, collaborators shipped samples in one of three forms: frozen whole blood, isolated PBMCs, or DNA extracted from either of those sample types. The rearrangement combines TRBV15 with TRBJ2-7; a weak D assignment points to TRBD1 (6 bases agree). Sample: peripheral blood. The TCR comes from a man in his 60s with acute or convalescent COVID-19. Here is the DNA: TGTGCCACCAGCAGAGTTAGAGGGGGCTACGAGCAGTACTTC. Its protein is CATSRVRGGYEQYF.